This T cell receptor beta chain was sequenced for a study of T-cell memory formation after mild COVID-19. The study, taken as a whole, reports: Researchers report contracting CD4+ clones mostly in CM and EM, with CD8+ clones in EMRA.

This clonotype has just a few counts. Its matching antigen is unknown. Germline lookup yields CDR1 GTSNPN and CDR2 SVGIG (reference sequence). Trimming removed 2 bases at V and 0 bases at J, with 8 bases between. The CDR3 sequence is 15 residues long. MiXCR was run by TCRdb on the 5' RACE reads, yielding one entry per CDR3 protein. The sample has almost 550,000 distinct CDR3 sequences; roughly 20% are singletons. The TCR originated in an adult woman who had mild COVID-19 (a few samples of this study predate the infection). Cell type and time point are not known. The rearrangement joins TRBV30 to TRBJ2-6, with D possibly called TRBD1 or TRBD2 (6 bases each). The sample comprised PBMCs or a T cell subset sorted from them (not recorded which). The chain's CDR3 is CAWSRGDSGANVLTF. As DNA, the CDR3 is TGTGCCTGGAGTAGGGGGGACTCTGGGGCCAACGTCCTGACTTTC.